This T cell receptor beta chain emerged from a study of blood T cell repertoires in COVID-19. Study-wide background: Samples taken during acute and convalescent COVID-19 were collected in the United States, Italy and Spain.

In the authors' workflow: Amplification with reference gene primers provided the estimates of nucleated cell counts. The method was immunoSEQ multiplex PCR; TCRdb's version includes in-frame clones alone and lacks a portion of them. The V and J calls and clone size are taken from that table; D and trimming were inferred from the DNA. The data contain around 84,000 clones, 70% to 75% of them singletons. CDR1 MNHEY and CDR2 SMNVEV come from the germline V gene (reference sequence). V dropped 5 bases and J dropped 5; count of bases not matched to a gene: 13. The CDR3 extends over 16 amino acids. Sequencing input: peripheral blood. The chain carries TRBV27 and TRBJ2-7; 9 bases align to TRBD2. The receptor was derived from a man in his fifties or sixties with active or convalescent COVID-19. CDR3 in DNA: TGTGCCAGCAGTCGAACAAGTGGGCGGGGGGGCCACGAGCAGTACTTC. Translated: CASSRTSGRGGHEQYF.